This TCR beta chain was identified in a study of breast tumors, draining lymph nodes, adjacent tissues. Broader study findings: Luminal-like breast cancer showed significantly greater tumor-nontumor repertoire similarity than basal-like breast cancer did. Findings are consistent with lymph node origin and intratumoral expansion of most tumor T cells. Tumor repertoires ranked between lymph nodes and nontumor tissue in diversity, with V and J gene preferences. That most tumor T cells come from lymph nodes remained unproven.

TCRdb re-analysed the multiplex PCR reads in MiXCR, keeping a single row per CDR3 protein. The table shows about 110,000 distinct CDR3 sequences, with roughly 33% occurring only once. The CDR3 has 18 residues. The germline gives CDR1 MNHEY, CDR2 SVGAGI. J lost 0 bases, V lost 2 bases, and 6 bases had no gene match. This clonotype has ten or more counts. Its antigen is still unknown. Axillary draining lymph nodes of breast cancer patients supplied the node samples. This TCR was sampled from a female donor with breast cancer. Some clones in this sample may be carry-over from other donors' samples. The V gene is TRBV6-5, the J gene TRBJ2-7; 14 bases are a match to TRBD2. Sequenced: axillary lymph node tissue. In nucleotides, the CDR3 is TGTGCCAGCAGTTACCTACATGGGACTAGCGGGAGCTCCTACGAGCAGTACTTC. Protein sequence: CASSYLHGTSGSSYEQYF.